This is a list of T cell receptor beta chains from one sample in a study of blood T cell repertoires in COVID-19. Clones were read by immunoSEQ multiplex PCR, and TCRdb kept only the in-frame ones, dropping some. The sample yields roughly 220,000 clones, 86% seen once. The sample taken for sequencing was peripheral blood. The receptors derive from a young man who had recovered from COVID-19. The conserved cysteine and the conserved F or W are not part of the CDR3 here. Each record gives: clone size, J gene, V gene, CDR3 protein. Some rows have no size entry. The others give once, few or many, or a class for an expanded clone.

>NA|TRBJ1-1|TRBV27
ASPTGNTEAF
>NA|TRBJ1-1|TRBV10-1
ASSDGGAGTEAF
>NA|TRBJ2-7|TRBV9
ASSVGGLGTSEQY
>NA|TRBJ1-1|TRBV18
ASSPPRGRENTEAF
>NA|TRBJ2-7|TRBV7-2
ASSSGQGPYEQY
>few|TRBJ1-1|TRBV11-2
ASSLERLSTEAF
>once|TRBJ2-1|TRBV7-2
ASSLLAGVYNEQF
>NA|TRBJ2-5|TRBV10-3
AISGQVGLRETQY
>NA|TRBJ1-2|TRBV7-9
ASSPGDGYT
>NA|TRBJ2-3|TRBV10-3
AVTGGITDTQY
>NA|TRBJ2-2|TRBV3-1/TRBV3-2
ASSQGVGWKAGELF
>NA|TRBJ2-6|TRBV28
ASSLTGSGANVLT
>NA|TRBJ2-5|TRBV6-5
ASTRDNNLQETQY
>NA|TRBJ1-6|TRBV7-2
ASSRSNSPLH
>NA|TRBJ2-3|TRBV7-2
ASSLRLAVTDTQY
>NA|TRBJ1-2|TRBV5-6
ASSLTGTGGMNYGYT
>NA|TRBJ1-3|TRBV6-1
ASSAGTAHFNSGNTIY
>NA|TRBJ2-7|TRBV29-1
SVGPPSTGSREQY
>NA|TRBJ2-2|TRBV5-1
ASSLQNTGELF
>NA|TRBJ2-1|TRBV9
ASSVENDSNEQF
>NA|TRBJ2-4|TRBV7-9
ASSLTWTLAKNIQY
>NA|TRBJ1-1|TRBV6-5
ASSSTGLNTEAF
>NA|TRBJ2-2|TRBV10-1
ASSPSGTGTGELF
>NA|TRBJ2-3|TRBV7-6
ASSLGGGYSTDTQY
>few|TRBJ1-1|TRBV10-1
ASSTGGTEAF
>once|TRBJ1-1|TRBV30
AGEGEDSTEAF
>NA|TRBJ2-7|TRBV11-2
ASSLGAGSGGQTYEQY
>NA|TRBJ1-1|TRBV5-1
ASSLRTGETTEAF
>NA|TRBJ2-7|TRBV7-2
ASREGGVNEQY
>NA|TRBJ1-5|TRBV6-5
ASRNRGNQPQH
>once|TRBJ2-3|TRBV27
ASSLGTGVADTQY
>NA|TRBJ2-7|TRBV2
ASSDRGIEQY
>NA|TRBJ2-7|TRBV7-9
ASSLDTSYEQY
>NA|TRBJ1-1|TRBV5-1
ASSWETVDTEAF
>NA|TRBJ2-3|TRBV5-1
ASCSTGQGADTQY
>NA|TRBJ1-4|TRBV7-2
ASSLTRQVNEKLF
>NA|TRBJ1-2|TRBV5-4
ASRGQSYGYT